The entry below describes one TCR beta chain. Its specificity is not known. Regarding donors, all were healthy bone marrow donors. The source of the sample is a study of cytomegalovirus exposure and HLA in healthy donors. Whole-study findings and limits: Researchers reported from a later analysis that most CMV-associated TCR beta chains appeared HLA-restricted. Association of approximately 18,000 TCR beta sequences with HLA alleles was found at 0.05 false discovery rate in a later analysis. V- and J-gene trimming in TCR beta was tied to a missense DCLRE1C variant by an analysis performed later.

The germline V and J ends were trimmed by 3 bases and 6 bases, with 17 bases remaining between them. Germline-derived CDR1 and CDR2 are MNHEY and SVGAGI. The CDR3 loop spans 15 amino acids. The PCR employed 60 Vbeta primers together with 13 Jbeta primers. The protocol was immunoSEQ multiplex PCR, while the TCRdb copy is restricted to in-frame clones and leaves out a portion. The table has more than 60,000 clones, around 80% seen once; the top ten hold 18%. Sequenced material: PBMCs. This chain connects TRBV6-5 to TRBJ2-5, with D possibly TRBD1 on 6 matching bases. This clonotype originated in an older man in good health and CMV-seropositive. CDR3 amino acids: CASSYDRRGRKTQYF. The CDR3 nucleotides are TGTGCCAGCAGTTATGACAGGCGAGGACGAAAGACCCAGTACTTC.